These 15 T cell receptor beta chains came from one sample sequenced in a study of T cells after yellow fever vaccination. TCRdb re-called the 5' RACE reads with MiXCR, one entry per CDR3 protein. The data show 610,000 or so distinct CDR3 sequences, with 9% to 15% seen just once and more than 12% held by the top ten. Here the sequenced sample was PBMCs, taken on the day of the yellow fever booster vaccination. Source of these receptors: a man aged 30 to 45 who received the YFV17D yellow fever vaccine.

The V call is TRBV19, the J call TRBJ2-7; the D gene is possibly TRBD2 (6 bases). This CDR3 has 15 amino acids. Trimming pared 8 bases from V and 3 bases from J, leaving 20 bases between. From germline, CDR1 is LNHDA and CDR2 SQIVND (reference sequence). The CDR3 reads CASGGGSAKVYEQYF. CDR3 nucleotides: TGTGCCAGTGGGGGAGGTAGCGCCAAAGTCTACGAGCAGTACTTC.

This clonotype was counted many times. The chain couples TRBV20-1 to TRBJ2-3; no clear D. CDR1 DFQATT and CDR2 SNEGSKA come from the germline V gene (reference sequence). The CDR3 sequence is 14 residues long. The ends were cut back, 4 bases at V and 2 bases at J, with 13 bases in the middle. Here the CDR3 reads CSANGGPATDTQYF. The DNA for the CDR3 is TGCAGTGCTAACGGTGGGCCTGCCACAGATACGCAGTATTTT.

This clonotype turned up a few times. The chain joins TRBV6-5 to TRBJ2-3, with a tentative D call TRBD2 (7 bases). The V and J ends lost 2 bases and 3 bases respectively, with 12 bases between them. In germline, CDR1 is MNHEY, CDR2 SVGAGI. The CDR3 has 15 residues. CDR3 in DNA: TGTGCCAGCAGTTACCTCGGGGGGCAAACAGATACGCAGTATTTT. This sequence encodes CASSYLGGQTDTQYF.

The genes are TRBV6-5 and TRBJ2-7, with a tentative D call TRBD2 (5 bases). The germline gives CDR1 MNHEY, CDR2 SVGAGI. V was cut by 0 bases and J by 0 bases, with 15 bases left in between. There are 17 residues in the CDR3. CDR3 DNA sequence: TGTGCCAGCAGTTACTCCGCGGGTTCGGCGTTCTCCTACGAGCAGTACTTC. Its translation: CASSYSAGSAFSYEQYF.

A few counts support this clonotype. V and J are TRBV7-2 and TRBJ2-5; D possibly corresponds to TRBD2 (5 bases). Germline-derived CDR1 and CDR2 are SGHTA and FQGNSA. With 3 bases removed from V and 5 bases from J, the gap between germline ends came to 10 bases. This CDR3 has 13 amino acids. The CDR3 DNA follows: TGTGCCAGCAGCTTGGACTTTAAGGAGACCCAGTACTTC. Translated: CASSLDFKETQYF. Full variable domain (remainder filled in from reference TRBV7-2 and TRBJ2-5): GAGVSQSPSNKVTEKGKDVELRCDPISGHTALYWYRQSLGQGLEFLIYFQGNSAPDKSGLPSDRFSAERTGGSVSTLTIQRTQQEDSAVYLCASSLDFKETQYFGPGTRLLVL.

This clonotype has only a few counts. The rearrangement joins TRBV7-2 to TRBJ2-5; 7 nucleotides agree with TRBD2. V trimming: 5 bases; J trimming: 2 bases; junction bases outside the gene matches: 8. Germline assignment: CDR1 SGHTA and CDR2 FQGNSA. This CDR3 comprises 15 residues. The CDR3 reads CASSPGLFAQETQYF. The CDR3 DNA follows: TGTGCCAGCAGCCCGGGACTATTTGCGCAAGAGACCCAGTACTTC.

V gene TRBV2 combines with J gene TRBJ2-7; a possible D gene is TRBD1 (6 bases). The CDR3 has 14 residues. Germline CDR1 and CDR2: SNHLY and FYNNEI. The V gene lost 4 bases and the J gene lost 0 bases, with 10 bases spanning the gap. CDR3 loop: CASSGQGGSYEQYF. CDR3 sequence (DNA): TGTGCCAGCAGTGGACAAGGGGGCTCCTACGAGCAGTACTTC.

The rearrangement uses TRBV12-3 or TRBV12-4 and TRBJ2-2; tentative D call: TRBD2 (5 bases). Trimming removed 10 bases from V and 4 bases from J, with 10 bases in between. The CDR3 consists of 12 residues. The CDR3 is CANRGVTGELFF. For the CDR3, the DNA is TGTGCCAACCGGGGAGTCACCGGGGAGCTGTTTTTT.

This clonotype occurred a few times. J is TRBJ2-3 and V is TRBV24-1, with D unclear. V lost 4 bases, J lost 8 bases, and 9 bases lay in between. Germline V gene sequence: CDR1 KGHDR, CDR2 SFDVKD. The CDR3 runs 12 residues. Written as DNA, the CDR3 is TGTGCCACCAGTGACCCCGCGAGTACGCAGTATTTT. It specifies CATSDPASTQYF.

Only a few counts were recorded for this clonotype. The chain carries TRBV27 and TRBJ2-7; 7 nucleotides line up with TRBD1. Germline V lookup: CDR1 MNHEY, CDR2 SMNVEV (reference sequence). The CDR3 sequence is 12 residues long. Losses at the gene ends were 4 bases for V and 6 bases for J; bases not matched to a gene: 3. The CDR3 spells CASSWTGGEQYF. In nucleotides, the CDR3 is TGTGCCAGCAGTTGGACAGGAGGCGAGCAGTACTTC.

The J gene is TRBJ2-7, the V gene TRBV7-2; the D gene is possibly TRBD2 (7 bases). Germline lookup yields CDR1 SGHTA and CDR2 FQGNSA. The CDR3 contains 13 residues. The germline V and J ends were trimmed by 5 bases and 3 bases, with 11 bases remaining between them. CDR3 DNA: TGTGCCAGCAGCAAAGGGGGGGGCTACGAGCAGTACTTC. It specifies CASSKGGGYEQYF.

This clonotype came up once. This CDR3 reads CASSQSFPVDTQYF. As DNA, the CDR3 is TGCGCCAGCAGCCAATCCTTCCCGGTGGATACGCAGTATTTT. This chain joins TRBV4-3 and TRBJ2-3; D is unclear. The germline gives CDR1 LGHNA, CDR2 YSLEER. The CDR3 loop spans 14 amino acids. Trimming stripped 2 bases from V and 6 bases from J, with 12 bases between.

This clonotype was seen a handful of times. The V and J genes are TRBV6-2 or TRBV6-3 and TRBJ2-3; TRBD2 aligns across 16 bases. Per the germline V gene, CDR1 is MNHEY and CDR2 is SVGEGT. This CDR3 region has 18 residues. V was pared by 2 bases and J by 4 bases, with 6 bases of the junction left unmatched. The CDR3 DNA follows: TGTGCCAGCAGTTACACCGGGACTAGCGGGAGGGTCTCAGATACGCAGTATTTT. Encoded protein: CASSYTGTSGRVSDTQYF.

Ten or more counts support this clonotype. The rearrangement uses TRBV2 and TRBJ1-6; tentatively, D is TRBD1 (6 bases). The CDR3 totals 13 residues. Germline assignment: CDR1 SNHLY and CDR2 FYNNEI. Trimming left V 7 bases short and J 10 bases short, with 14 bases between. In DNA form, the CDR3 reads TGTGCCAGCAAGGCGGGGGCAGGGTCACCCCTCCACTTT. This encodes CASKAGAGSPLHF.

This chain joins TRBV18 and TRBJ2-7; TRBD2 matches at 11 bases. With V trimmed by 1 base and J by 5 bases, 7 bases remained unmatched. CDR1 is KGHSH and CDR2 is LQKENI in the germline V gene. This CDR3 region has 16 residues. CDR3 amino acids: CASSPRALAGEHEQYF. Here the CDR3 DNA reads TGTGCCAGCTCACCACGGGCACTAGCGGGAGAACACGAGCAGTACTTC.